The entry that follows covers one T cell receptor beta chain sequence. Its antigen is still unknown. No much larger clone is present one base from it, and per-base qualities are unavailable. Other DNA sequences in the same sample also yield this CDR3. V sheds 3 bases and J sheds 2 bases, leaving 4 bases between their ends. The CDR3 starts with the cysteine, ends with the phenylalanine, and has 12 residues. Only the CDR3 DNA is retained, 36 bases long and in frame from the first base. The intended sense of this specimen's time point label: baseline before first vaccination. Samples from vaccinated people were obtained from the UK trials COV001 and COV002, which included a single-blind randomized controlled phase 2/3 trial of AZD1222 (ChAdOx1 nCoV-19) in healthy adults. For TCRbeta chain sequencing, PBMC samples from trial participants were taken at day 0 and at day 28 after the second dose. The CDR3 regions of human TCRbeta chains were subjected to immunosequencing. As for the original processing: Repertoire TCRs were matched against a reference library of SARS-CoV-2-specific TCRs generated with the MIRA antigen-specificity platform. Breadth was defined as the fraction of unique TCRs that were SARS-CoV-2-associated, and depth was defined as the fraction of total T cells that were SARS-CoV-2-associated. Using the MIRA data, each spike-specific TCR was assigned both to the spike region to which the TCR was reactive and to a CD4 or CD8 class. Log10-transformed breadth and depth values were compared by one-way ANOVA with Sidak's multiple comparisons tests. TCRdb limited this immuneACCESS table to in-frame rearrangements with V and J called. A share of clones is missing; checked studies link under half to unresolved V genes, and the rest is unexplained. V and J calls and clone size are given by that table; D and trimming were obtained from the DNA. The sample profile shows 95,000 to 150,000 clones; approximately 89% of them were found once. Roughly 5% of the sample is taken by the ten largest.

The data derive from a study of T cell responses to AZD1222 COVID-19 vaccine (dated by TCRdb to the early 2020s). General notes on the study: AZD1222 recipients given second doses at about 4 weeks or at about 12 weeks were pooled, since spike-specific TCR depth and breadth were not found to differ between the two schedules. TCR sequencing covered roughly 230 trial participants: approximately 200 given two doses of AZD1222 and 26 given two doses of MenACWY control vaccine. Trial participants were enrolled into age subgroups of 18-55, 56-69 and 70-plus years, which contained around 150, 29 and 61 TCR-sequenced participants, respectively.

General study outcomes and caveats: Reportedly, close to half of the unique spike-specific TCRs recognized epitopes lying outside the regions that are mutated in the B.1.351 and B.1.1.7 variants. A significant rise in spike-specific TCR breadth and depth was observed after two AZD1222 doses relative to day 0 and relative to MenACWY recipients. Because no day 14 peak-response samples were available, the repertoires could be characterized only after the peak T cell response. In the small 56-69-year group, the increase in depth fell short of significance, most likely because of low power. Participants were mostly white British, with more females than males. The authors suggested clonal diversity may have been underestimated. Only six AZD1222 recipients were SARS-CoV-2 seropositive at baseline, limiting conclusions about previously exposed vaccinees. CD4 TCRs associated with the vaccine covered the entire spike protein, and the dominant responses were in regions 160-218 and 743-854.

This receptor chain uses TRBV12-3 or TRBV12-4 and TRBJ1-2; the D gene lacks a confident call. Specimen: peripheral blood, collected on day 0 of AZD1222 vaccination. The TCR originated in an adult in good health. CDR3 region: CASSFRNYGYTF. In nucleotides, the sequence is TGTGCCAGCAGTTTCCGGAACTATGGCTACACCTTC.